A selection of T cell receptor beta chains follows, all from one sample in a study of CD8 T cells in ankylosing spondylitis. TCRdb re-called the 5' RACE reads with MiXCR, one entry per CDR3 protein. The sample has roughly 180,000 distinct CDR3 sequences; roughly 13% are singletons. Source material: blood, either unsorted or a sorted T cell fraction (not recorded which). The origin of the receptors is a female donor with ankylosing spondylitis or in good health (not recorded which). Both conserved end residues are part of each CDR3. Part of the rows lack a size; the others show once, few, many or a class for expanded clones.

j_gene,v_gene,abundance,CDR3aa
TRBJ2-3,TRBV5-1,many,CASSLEARTDTQYF
TRBJ1-4,TRBV6-6,many,CASMGNEKLFF
TRBJ1-5,TRBV18,.,CASSPPGTRSNQPQHF
TRBJ2-1,TRBV3-1,.,CASSTRGRDGEQFF
TRBJ1-2,TRBV18,many,CASSPIDNYGYTF
TRBJ2-1,TRBV5-6,.,CASSAGPSGTNEQFF
TRBJ1-3,TRBV6-1,many,CASSVTLPSGNTIYF
TRBJ2-3,TRBV29-1,many,CSVDDARRQGNTQYF
TRBJ1-2,TRBV5-1,many,CASSADRAGGYGYTF
TRBJ2-3,TRBV4-3,many,CASSPGQGRTDTQYF
TRBJ2-2,TRBV7-2,few,CASRTGPGATGELFF